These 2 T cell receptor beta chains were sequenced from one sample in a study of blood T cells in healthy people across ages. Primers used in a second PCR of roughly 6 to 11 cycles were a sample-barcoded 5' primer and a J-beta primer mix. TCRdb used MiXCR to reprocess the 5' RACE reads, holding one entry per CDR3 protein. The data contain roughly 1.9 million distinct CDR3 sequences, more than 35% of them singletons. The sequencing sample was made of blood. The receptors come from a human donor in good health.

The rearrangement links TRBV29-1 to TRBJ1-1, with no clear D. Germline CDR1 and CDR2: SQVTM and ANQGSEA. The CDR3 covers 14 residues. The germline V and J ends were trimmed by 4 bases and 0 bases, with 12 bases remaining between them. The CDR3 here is CSVAGRSLNTEAFF. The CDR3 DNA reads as TGCAGCGTTGCTGGGCGATCTTTGAACACTGAAGCTTTCTTT.

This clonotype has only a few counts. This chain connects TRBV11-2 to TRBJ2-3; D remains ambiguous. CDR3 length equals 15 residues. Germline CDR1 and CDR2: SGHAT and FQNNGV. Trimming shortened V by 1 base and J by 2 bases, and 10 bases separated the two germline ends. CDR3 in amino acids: CASSLVPFSTDTQYF. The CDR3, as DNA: TGTGCCAGCAGCTTAGTTCCCTTTTCCACAGATACGCAGTATTTT.